This T cell receptor (beta chain) was recorded in a study of memory CD4+ T cells and cytomegalovirus serostatus (dated by TCRdb to about 2019). Broadly, across the study: The cohort comprised 33 healthy Belgian adults, 9 CMV seropositive and about 24 CMV seronegative. CD4+ memory TCRbeta repertoires of a Belgian cohort with known cytomegalovirus serostatus were sequenced in order to replicate a published TCR-based CMV serostatus classifier.

The Quick-DNA Microprep Kit was used to extract genomic DNA from the sorted cells. Amplification of TCRbeta DNA was done with the immunoSEQ hsTCRbeta kit, following the protocol from the manufacturer. TCRbeta libraries were sequenced on an Illumina MiSeq instrument. Turning to the authors' computational methods: After out-of-frame sequences were removed, 2,204,828 distinct TCRbeta sequences remained, averaging approximately 68,000 per individual. Each individual was scored using the number of 150 to 200 previously reported CMV-associated TCRbeta sequences that the individual carried and the total number of productive distinct TCRbeta sequences. A beta-binomial model was reimplemented in Python, and scikit-learn random forests with default parameters were trained on data from the US cohort. Classifier performance on the Belgian cohort was reported as the median AUC with percentile confidence intervals calculated over 10,000 bootstrap iterations. The table comes from immuneACCESS by way of TCRdb, which keeps in-frame sequences with V and J called. Part of the clones is missing from these tables; in studies checked, under half for an unresolved V gene and the rest for unknown reasons. That table furnishes V, J and clone size, whereas the DNA furnished D and trimming. A total of about 25,000 clones appear in this sample, around 72% of them only once. The ten largest account for about 0.66% of the sample.

Overall study outcomes, separate from this receptor: On the Belgian cohort, the classifier based on the original framework reached a median bootstrapped AUC of approximately 0.94, with a 95% CI of 0.76-1.00. For CMV serostatus prediction, a median bootstrapped AUC of approximately 0.95 was reached with the original framework, and a median bootstrapped AUC of about 0.91 was reached with a US-trained random forest. Among the 150 to 200 previously reported CMV-associated TCRbeta sequences, approximately 67 showed up in the CD4+ memory repertoires, with each one found in between one and five individuals. Unlike the original study, which covered naive and memory CD4+ and CD8+ populations, the Belgian study sequenced only CD4+CD45RO+ memory cells. The results were read as suggesting that the CMV-associated TCR signature is, for the most part, present in the CD4+ memory repertoire.

Single viable CD3+CD4+CD8-CD45RO+ cells were sorted as memory CD4+ T cells on a FACSAria II. CMV serostatus was assessed using a Roche Elecsys assay, by which serum IgG against CMV pp150, pp28, p38 and p52 was detected. After thawing, total CD4+ T cells were enriched by positive selection with CD4 magnetic microbeads. The samples came from a separate study whose specific focus was interrogating the CD4+ T cell memory repertoire. Following standard operating procedures, peripheral blood mononuclear cells were isolated and cryopreserved, while serum was kept at -80 degrees C. The staining relied on CD3-PerCP (BW264/56), CD4-APC (RPA-T4), CD45RO-PE (UCHT1) and CD8-Pacific Orange (3B5) antibodies, and Sytox blue was used to exclude non-viable cells. On this clone itself: The clone's antigen remains unknown. No base quality values were provided; no much bigger clone lies one nucleotide off.

The CDR3, from cysteine to phenylalanine, totals 18 residues. This entry keeps only the CDR3 DNA: 54 bases, framed from base 1. CDR1 and CDR2, looked up from the germline V gene, are MDHEN and SYDVKM. Compared with germline, V lacks 2 bases and J lacks 3 bases; bases without a gene match: 10. The sequence was collected from an adult in good health and CMV-seronegative. The sequenced sample was memory CD4+ T cells from blood. The chain links TRBV28 with TRBJ2-5, with 12 bases aligning to TRBD2. The CDR3 protein sequence reads: CASSLMVPSGGAEETQYF. The DNA is as follows: TGTGCCAGCAGTTTAATGGTCCCTAGCGGGGGGGCCGAAGAGACCCAGTACTTC.